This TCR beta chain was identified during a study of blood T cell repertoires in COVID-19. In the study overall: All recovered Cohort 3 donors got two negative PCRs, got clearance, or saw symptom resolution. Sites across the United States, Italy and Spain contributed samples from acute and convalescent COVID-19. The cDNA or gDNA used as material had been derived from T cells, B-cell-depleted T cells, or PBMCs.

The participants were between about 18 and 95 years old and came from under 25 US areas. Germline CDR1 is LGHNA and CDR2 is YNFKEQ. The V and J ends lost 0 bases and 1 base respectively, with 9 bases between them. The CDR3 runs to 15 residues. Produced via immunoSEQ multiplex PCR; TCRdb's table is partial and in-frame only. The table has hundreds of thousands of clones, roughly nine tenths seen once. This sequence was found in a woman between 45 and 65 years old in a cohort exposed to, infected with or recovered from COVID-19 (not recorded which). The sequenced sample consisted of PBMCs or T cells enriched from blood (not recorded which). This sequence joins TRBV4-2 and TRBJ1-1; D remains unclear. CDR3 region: CASSQDVRENTEAFF. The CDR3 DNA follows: TGTGCCAGCAGCCAAGATGTTAGAGAGAACACTGAAGCTTTCTTT.